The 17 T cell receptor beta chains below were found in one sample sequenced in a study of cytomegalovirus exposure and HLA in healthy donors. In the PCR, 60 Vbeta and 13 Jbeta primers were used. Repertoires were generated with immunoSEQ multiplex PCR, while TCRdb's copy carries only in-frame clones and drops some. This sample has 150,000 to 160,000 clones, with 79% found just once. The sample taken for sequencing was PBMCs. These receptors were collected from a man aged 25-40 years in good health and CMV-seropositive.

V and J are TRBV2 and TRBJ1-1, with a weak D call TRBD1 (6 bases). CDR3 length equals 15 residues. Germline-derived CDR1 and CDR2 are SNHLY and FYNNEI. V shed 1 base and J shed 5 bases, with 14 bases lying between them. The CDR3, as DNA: TGTGCCAGCAGTGAAGTTGGGGGGGGGCGGACTGAAGCTTTCTTT. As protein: CASSEVGGGRTEAFF.

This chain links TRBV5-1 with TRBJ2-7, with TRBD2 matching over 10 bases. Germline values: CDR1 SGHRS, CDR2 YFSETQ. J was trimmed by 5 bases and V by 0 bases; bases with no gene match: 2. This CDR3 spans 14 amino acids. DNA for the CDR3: TGCGCCAGCAGCTTGGCTAGCGGGGGCCACGAGCAGTACTTC. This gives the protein CASSLASGGHEQYF. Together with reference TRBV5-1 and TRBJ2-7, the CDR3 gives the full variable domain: KAGVTQTPRYLIKTRGQQVTLSCSPISGHRSVSWYQQTPGQGLQFLFEYFSETQRNKGNFPGRFSGRQFSNSRSEMNVSTLELGDSALYLCASSLASGGHEQYFGPGTRLTVT.

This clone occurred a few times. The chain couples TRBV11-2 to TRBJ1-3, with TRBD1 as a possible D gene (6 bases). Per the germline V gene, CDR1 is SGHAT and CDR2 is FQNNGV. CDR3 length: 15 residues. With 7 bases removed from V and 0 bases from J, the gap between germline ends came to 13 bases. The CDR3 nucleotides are TGTGCCAGCACGTACCAGGGGACCTCTGGAAACACCATATATTTT. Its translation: CASTYQGTSGNTIYF. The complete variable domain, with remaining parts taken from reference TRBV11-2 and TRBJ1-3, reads EAGVAQSPRYKIIEKRQSVAFWCNPISGHATLYWYQQILGQGPKLLIQFQNNGVVDDSQLPKDRFSAERLKGVDSTLKIQPAKLEDSAVYLCASTYQGTSGNTIYFGEGSWLTVV.

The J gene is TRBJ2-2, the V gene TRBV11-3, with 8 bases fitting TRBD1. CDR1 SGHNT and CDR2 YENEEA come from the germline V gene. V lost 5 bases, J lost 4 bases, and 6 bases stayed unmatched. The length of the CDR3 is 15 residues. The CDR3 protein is CASSAGQGTTGELFF. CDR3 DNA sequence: TGTGCCAGCAGCGCCGGACAGGGAACCACCGGGGAGCTGTTTTTT.

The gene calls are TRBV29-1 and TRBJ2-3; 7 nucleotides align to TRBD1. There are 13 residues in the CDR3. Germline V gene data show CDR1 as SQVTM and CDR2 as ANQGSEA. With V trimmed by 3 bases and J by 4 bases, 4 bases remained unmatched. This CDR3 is CSVEKGGADTQYF. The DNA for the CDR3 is TGCAGCGTTGAGAAAGGGGGCGCAGATACGCAGTATTTT.

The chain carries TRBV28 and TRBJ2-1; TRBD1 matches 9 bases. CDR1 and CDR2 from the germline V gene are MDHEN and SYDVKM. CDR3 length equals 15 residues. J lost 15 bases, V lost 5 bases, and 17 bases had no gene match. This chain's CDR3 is CASSPLGQGVGWRFF. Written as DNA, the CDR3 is TGTGCCAGCAGTCCCCTGGGACAGGGAGTCGGGTGGCGGTTCTTC.

The CDR3 DNA is TGCGCCAGCAGCCAAGGTCGGGGGGGTGGGAATGGCTACACCTTC. It is translated as CASSQGRGGGNGYTF. J is TRBJ1-2 and V is TRBV4-1; tentative D call: TRBD1 (5 bases). Trimming cost V 1 base and J 6 bases, with 15 bases left between them. The CDR3 covers 15 residues. Germline-derived CDR1 and CDR2 are MGHRA and YSYEKL.

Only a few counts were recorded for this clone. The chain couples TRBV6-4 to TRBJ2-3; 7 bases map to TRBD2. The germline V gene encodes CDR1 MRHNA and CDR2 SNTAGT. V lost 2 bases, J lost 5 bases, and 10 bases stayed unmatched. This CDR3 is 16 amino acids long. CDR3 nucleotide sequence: TGTGCCAGCAGTGACGAGTCTAGCGGAAACATAGATACGCAGTATTTT. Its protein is CASSDESSGNIDTQYF.

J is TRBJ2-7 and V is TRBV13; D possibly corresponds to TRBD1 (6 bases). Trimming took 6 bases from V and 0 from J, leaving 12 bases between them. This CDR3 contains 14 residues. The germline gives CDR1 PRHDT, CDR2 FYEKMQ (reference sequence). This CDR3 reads CASRGAAVSYEQYF. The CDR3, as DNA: TGTGCCAGCAGGGGGGCGGCGGTCTCCTACGAGCAGTACTTC. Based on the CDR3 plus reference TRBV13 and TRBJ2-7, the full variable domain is AAGVIQSPRHLIKEKRETATLKCYPIPRHDTVYWYQQGPGQDPQFLISFYEKMQSDKGSIPDRFSAQQFSDYHSELNMSSLELGDSALYFCASRGAAVSYEQYFGPGTRLTVT.

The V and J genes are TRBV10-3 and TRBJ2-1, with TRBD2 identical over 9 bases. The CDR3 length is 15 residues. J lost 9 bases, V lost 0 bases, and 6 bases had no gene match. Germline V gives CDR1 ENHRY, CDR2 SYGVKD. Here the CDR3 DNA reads TGTGCCATCAGTGAGTCTAGCGGGGGCCAGGCTGAGCAGTTCTTC. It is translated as CAISESSGGQAEQFF.

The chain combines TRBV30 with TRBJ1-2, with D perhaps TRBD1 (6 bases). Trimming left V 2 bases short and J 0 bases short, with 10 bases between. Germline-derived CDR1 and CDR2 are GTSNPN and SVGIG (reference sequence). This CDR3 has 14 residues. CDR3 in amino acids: CAWSRGGSNYGYTF. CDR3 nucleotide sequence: TGTGCCTGGAGTAGGGGGGGCTCTAACTATGGCTACACCTTC.

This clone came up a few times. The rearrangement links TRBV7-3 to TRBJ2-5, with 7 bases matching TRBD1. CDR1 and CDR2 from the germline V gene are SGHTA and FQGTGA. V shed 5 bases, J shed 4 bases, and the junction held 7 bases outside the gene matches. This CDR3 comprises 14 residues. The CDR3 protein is CASSPQGNSETQYF. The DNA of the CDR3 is TGTGCCAGCAGCCCACAGGGGAATTCAGAGACCCAGTACTTC.

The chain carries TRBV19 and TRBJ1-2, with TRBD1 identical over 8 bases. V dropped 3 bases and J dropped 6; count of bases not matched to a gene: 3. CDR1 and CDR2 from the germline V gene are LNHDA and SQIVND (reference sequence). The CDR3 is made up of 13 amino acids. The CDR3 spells CASSIQGADGYTF. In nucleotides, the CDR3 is TGTGCCAGTAGTATCCAGGGGGCGGATGGCTACACCTTC.

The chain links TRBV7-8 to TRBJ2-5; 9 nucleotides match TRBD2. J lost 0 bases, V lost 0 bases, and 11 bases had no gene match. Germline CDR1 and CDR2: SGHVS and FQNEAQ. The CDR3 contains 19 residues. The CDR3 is CASSLASGGPLSDQETQYF. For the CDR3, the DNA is TGTGCCAGCAGCTTAGCTAGCGGGGGCCCTCTATCGGACCAAGAGACCCAGTACTTC.

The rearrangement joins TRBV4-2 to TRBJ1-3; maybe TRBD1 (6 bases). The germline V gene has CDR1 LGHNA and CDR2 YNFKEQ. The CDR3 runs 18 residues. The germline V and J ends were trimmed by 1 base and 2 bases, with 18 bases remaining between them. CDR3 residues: CASSQVVGRGYPGNTIYF. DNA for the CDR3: TGTGCCAGCAGCCAAGTCGTGGGCAGGGGTTATCCTGGAAACACCATATATTTT.

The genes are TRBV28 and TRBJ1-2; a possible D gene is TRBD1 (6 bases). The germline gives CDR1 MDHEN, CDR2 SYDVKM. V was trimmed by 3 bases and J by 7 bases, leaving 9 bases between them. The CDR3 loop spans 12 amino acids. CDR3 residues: CASSLGAGGYTF. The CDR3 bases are TGTGCCAGCAGTTTGGGGGCAGGTGGCTACACCTTC.

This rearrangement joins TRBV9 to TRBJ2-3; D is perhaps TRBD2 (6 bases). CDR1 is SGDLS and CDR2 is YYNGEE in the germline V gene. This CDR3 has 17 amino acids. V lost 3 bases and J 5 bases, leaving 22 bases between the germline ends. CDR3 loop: CASSDPGAGPAVDTQYF. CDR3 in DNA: TGTGCCAGCAGCGACCCCGGGGCGGGGCCAGCGGTAGATACGCAGTATTTT.